A selection of T cell receptor beta chains follows, all from one sample in a study of cytomegalovirus exposure and HLA in healthy donors. This table comes from immunoSEQ multiplex PCR, and its TCRdb copy is limited to in-frame clones, with some not included. Its clone listing holds tens of thousands of clones. Material for sequencing was PBMCs. These receptors all come from a female donor in good health and CMV-seronegative. Each CDR3 is given with its conserved first and last residue. Fields, in order: D gene, J gene, V gene, CDR3 protein, CDR3 DNA. The D gene is left open where the match is weak.

>.|TRBJ2-7|TRBV6-5
CASTQGHSYEQYF
TGTGCCAGCACTCAGGGACACTCCTACGAGCAGTACTTC
>TRBD2|TRBJ2-1|TRBV6-5
CASSRLAGGSNEQFF
TGTGCCAGCAGTAGACTAGCGGGCGGCTCCAATGAGCAGTTCTTC
>TRBD2|TRBJ2-7|TRBV6-6
CASSSTSGREHEQYF
TGTGCCAGCAGTTCCACTAGCGGGAGGGAGCACGAGCAGTACTTC
>.|TRBJ1-6|TRBV4-2
CASSPQGEVGRHSPLHF
TGTGCCAGCAGCCCCCAAGGAGAAGTAGGTCGGCATTCACCCCTACACTTT
>.|TRBJ2-7|TRBV6-6
CASSYTTNYEQYF
TGTGCCAGCAGTTACACAACCAACTACGAGCAGTACTTC
>.|TRBJ1-2|TRBV5-1
CASTQQGDYGYTF
TGCGCCAGCACCCAACAGGGAGACTATGGCTACACCTTC
>TRBD1|TRBJ2-2|TRBV27
CASSLGDRAGELFF
TGTGCCAGCAGTTTAGGGGACAGGGCCGGGGAGCTGTTTTTT
>.|TRBJ1-5|TRBV30
CAWSVRGARQPQHF
TGTGCCTGGAGTGTACGGGGGGCGCGTCAGCCCCAGCATTTT
>.|TRBJ1-5|TRBV18
CASSAGPNQPQHF
TGTGCCAGCTCAGCGGGACCGAATCAGCCCCAGCATTTT
>.|TRBJ1-2|TRBV4-1
CASSQEGGNSYGYTF
TGCGCCAGCAGCCAAGAGGGAGGCAACTCCTATGGCTACACCTTC
>TRBD1|TRBJ1-2|TRBV4-3
CASSQDRTGYGYTF
TGCGCCAGCAGCCAAGATAGGACAGGGTATGGCTACACCTTC
>TRBD1|TRBJ2-5|TRBV11-2
CASSPPGQGAETQYF
TGTGCCAGCAGTCCTCCGGGACAGGGGGCGGAGACCCAGTACTTC
>.|TRBJ1-1|TRBV11-3
CASSLTKSGHYEAFF
TGTGCCAGCAGCTTAACAAAGTCAGGCCATTATGAAGCTTTCTTT
>.|TRBJ2-7|TRBV7-2
CASSWAPDREQYF
TGTGCCAGCAGCTGGGCCCCGGATCGGGAGCAGTACTTC
>.|TRBJ2-2|TRBV4-3
CASSYSLYNTGELFF
TGCGCCAGCAGCTACTCCCTATATAACACCGGGGAGCTGTTTTTT
>TRBD2|TRBJ2-5|TRBV10-3
CAISEAAGVAETQYF
TGTGCCATCAGTGAGGCAGCGGGGGTTGCGGAGACCCAGTACTTC
>.|TRBJ1-1|TRBV30
CASRPPYMGTEDFF
TGTGCCTCCCGACCCCCGTATATGGGCACTGAAGATTTCTTT
>TRBD2|TRBJ2-5|TRBV5-1
CASSLTSGETQYF
TGCGCCAGCAGCTTGACTAGCGGGGAGACCCAGTACTTC
>TRBD1|TRBJ1-2|TRBV4-1
CASSQEGALNYGYTF
TGCGCCAGCAGCCAGGAGGGGGCTCTTAACTATGGCTACACCTTC
>TRBD2|TRBJ2-1|TRBV7-8
CASSLAVSGGGNEQFF
TGTGCCAGCAGCTTAGCGGTTAGCGGGGGGGGGAATGAGCAGTTCTTC
>.|TRBJ1-3|TRBV4-2
CASSQELASPPGNTIYF
TGTGCCAGCAGCCAAGAGTTAGCCAGCCCTCCTGGAAACACCATATATTTT
>.|TRBJ1-1|TRBV18
CASSPRGGVNTEAFF
TGTGCCAGCTCACCACGTGGGGGCGTGAACACTGAAGCTTTCTTT
>.|TRBJ1-6|TRBV5-4
CASSLEAGLNSPLHF
TGTGCCAGCAGCTTGGAAGCGGGGTTGAATTCACCCCTCCACTTT
>.|TRBJ1-1|TRBV30
CAWSVRPGGQLNTEAFF
TGTGCCTGGAGTGTACGGCCTGGTGGACAGCTGAACACTGAAGCTTTCTTT
>.|TRBJ1-1|TRBV4-3
CASSPRGNTEAFF
TGCGCCAGCAGCCCCAGGGGGAACACTGAAGCTTTCTTT
>.|TRBJ1-2|TRBV25-1
CASSGQGYGYTF
TGTGCCAGCAGTGGGCAGGGCTATGGCTACACCTTC
>TRBD2|TRBJ2-1|TRBV6-1
CASSGLAGGKNEQFF
TGTGCCAGCAGTGGACTAGCGGGAGGGAAGAATGAGCAGTTCTTC
>.|TRBJ1-1|TRBV29-1
CSVVRGMFTEAFF
TGCAGCGTTGTGAGGGGGATGTTCACTGAAGCTTTCTTT
>.|TRBJ2-5|TRBV1
CTSSQEGLVQRQGTQYF
TGCACCAGCAGCCAGGAAGGACTAGTACAACGGCAGGGGACCCAGTACTTC